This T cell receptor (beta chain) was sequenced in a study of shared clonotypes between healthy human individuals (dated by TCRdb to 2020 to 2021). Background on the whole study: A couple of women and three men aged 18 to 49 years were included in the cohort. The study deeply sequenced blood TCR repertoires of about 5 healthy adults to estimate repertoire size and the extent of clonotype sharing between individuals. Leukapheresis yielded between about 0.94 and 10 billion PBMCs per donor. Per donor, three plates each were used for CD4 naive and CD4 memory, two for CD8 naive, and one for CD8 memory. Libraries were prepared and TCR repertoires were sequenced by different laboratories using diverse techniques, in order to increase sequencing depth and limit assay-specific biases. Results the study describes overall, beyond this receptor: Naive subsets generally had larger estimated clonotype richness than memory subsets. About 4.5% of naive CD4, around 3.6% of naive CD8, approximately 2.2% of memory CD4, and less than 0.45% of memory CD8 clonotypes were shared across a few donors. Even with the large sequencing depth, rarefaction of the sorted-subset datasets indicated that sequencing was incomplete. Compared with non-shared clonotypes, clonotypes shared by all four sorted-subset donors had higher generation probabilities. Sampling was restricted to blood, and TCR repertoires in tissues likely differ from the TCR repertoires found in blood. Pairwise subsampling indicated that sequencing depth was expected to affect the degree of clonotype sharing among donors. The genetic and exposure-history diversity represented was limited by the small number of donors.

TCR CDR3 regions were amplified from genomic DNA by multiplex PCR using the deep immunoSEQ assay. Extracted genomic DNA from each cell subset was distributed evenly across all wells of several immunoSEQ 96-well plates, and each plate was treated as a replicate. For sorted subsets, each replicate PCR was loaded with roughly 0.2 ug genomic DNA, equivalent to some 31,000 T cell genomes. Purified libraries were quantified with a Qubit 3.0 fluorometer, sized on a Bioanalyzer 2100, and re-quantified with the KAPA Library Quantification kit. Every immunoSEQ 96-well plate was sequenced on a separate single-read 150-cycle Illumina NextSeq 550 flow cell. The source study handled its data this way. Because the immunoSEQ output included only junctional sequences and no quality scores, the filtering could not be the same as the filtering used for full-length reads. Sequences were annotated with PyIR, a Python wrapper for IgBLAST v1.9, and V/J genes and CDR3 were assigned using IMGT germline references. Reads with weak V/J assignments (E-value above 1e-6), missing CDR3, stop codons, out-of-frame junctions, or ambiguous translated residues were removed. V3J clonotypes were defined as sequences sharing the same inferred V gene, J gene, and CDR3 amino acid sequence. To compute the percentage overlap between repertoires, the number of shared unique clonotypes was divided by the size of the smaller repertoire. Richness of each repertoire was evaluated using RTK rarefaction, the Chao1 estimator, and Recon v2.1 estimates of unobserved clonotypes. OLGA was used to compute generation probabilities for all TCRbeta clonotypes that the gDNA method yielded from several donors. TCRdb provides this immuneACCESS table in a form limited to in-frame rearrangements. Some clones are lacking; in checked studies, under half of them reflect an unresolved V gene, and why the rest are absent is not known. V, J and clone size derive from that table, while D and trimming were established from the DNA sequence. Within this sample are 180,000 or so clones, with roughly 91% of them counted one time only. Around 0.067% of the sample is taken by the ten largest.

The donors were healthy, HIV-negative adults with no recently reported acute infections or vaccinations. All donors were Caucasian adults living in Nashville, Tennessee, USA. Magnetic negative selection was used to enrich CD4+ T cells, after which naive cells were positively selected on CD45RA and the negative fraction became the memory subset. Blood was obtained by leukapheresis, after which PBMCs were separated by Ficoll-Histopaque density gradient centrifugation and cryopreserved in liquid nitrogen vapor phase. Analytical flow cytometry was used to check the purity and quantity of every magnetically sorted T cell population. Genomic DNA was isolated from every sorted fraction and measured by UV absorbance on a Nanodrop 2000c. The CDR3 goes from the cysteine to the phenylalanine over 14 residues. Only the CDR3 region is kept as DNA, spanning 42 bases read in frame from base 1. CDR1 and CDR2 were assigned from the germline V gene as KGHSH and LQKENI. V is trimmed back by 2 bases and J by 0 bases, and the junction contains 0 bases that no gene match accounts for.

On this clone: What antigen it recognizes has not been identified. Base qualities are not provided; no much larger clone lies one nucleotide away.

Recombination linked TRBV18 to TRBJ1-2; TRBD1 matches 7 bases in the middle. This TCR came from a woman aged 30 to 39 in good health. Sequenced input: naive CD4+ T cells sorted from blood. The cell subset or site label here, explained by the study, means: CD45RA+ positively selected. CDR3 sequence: CASSPGQANYGYTF. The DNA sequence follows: TGTGCCAGCTCACCAGGACAGGCTAACTATGGCTACACCTTC. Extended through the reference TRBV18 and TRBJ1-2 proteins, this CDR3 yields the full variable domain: NAGVMQNPRHLVRRRGQEARLRCSPMKGHSHVYWYRQLPEEGLKFMVYLQKENIIDESGMPKERFSAEFPKEGPSILRIQQVVRGDSAAYFCASSPGQANYGYTFGSGTRLTVV.